This passage covers 18 T cell receptor beta chains from one sample sequenced in a study of blood T cell repertoires in COVID-19. The protocol was immunoSEQ multiplex PCR, while the TCRdb copy is restricted to in-frame clones and leaves out a portion. The table includes fewer than 350,000 clones, about 88% detected once. Material: PBMCs or T cells enriched from blood (not recorded which). These receptors came from an older woman in a cohort exposed to, infected with or recovered from COVID-19 (not recorded which).

V usage is TRBV28 and J usage is TRBJ2-7, with 9 bases identical to TRBD2. The length of the CDR3 is 14 residues. Germline CDR1 MDHEN, CDR2 SYDVKM. V lost 5 bases, J lost 4 bases, and 6 bases stayed unmatched. The CDR3: CASSRLAENYEQYF. CDR3 DNA sequence: TGTGCCAGCAGTCGACTAGCGGAGAATTACGAGCAGTACTTC.

This chain uses TRBV19 with TRBJ2-7; 13 bases agree with TRBD2. This CDR3 region has 15 residues. Trimming at V came to 7 bases and at J to 11 bases, leaving 14 bases not matched to a gene. CDR1 is LNHDA and CDR2 is SQIVND in the germline V gene (reference sequence). CDR3 DNA sequence: TGTGCCAGTAAAGCACAAAGAGGGACTAGCGGGATGAAGTACTTC. This translates into CASKAQRGTSGMKYF.

This clone was recorded a few times. The rearrangement uses TRBV28 and TRBJ2-3; TRBD2 aligns across 10 bases. Trimming cost V 5 bases and J 4 bases; bases outside gene matches: 9. The CDR3 has 16 residues. Germline V gives CDR1 MDHEN, CDR2 SYDVKM. CDR3: CASSIPGAGGPDTQYF. In DNA form, the CDR3 reads TGTGCCAGCAGTATACCCGGAGCGGGAGGGCCAGATACGCAGTATTTT.

The chain carries TRBV7-2 and TRBJ2-3; 7 bases align to TRBD2. This CDR3 spans 13 amino acids. The V segment lost 4 bases and the J segment 8 bases; nucleotides outside the gene matches: 6. CDR1 and CDR2 (germline): SGHTA, FQGNSA. CDR3 residues: CASSSSREGTQYF. DNA for the CDR3: TGTGCCAGCAGCTCTTCCAGGGAGGGTACGCAGTATTTT.

V and J are TRBV7-3 and TRBJ2-3, with D maybe TRBD1 (7 bases). This CDR3 contains 17 residues. The V gene's germline CDR1 is SGHTA and CDR2 FQGTGA. V was trimmed by 0 bases and J by 3 bases, leaving 16 bases between them. The CDR3, as DNA: TGTGCCAGCAGCTTAACCCCTGGAGGGGGCTTAACAGATACGCAGTATTTT. It codes for CASSLTPGGGLTDTQYF.

J is TRBJ2-1 and V is TRBV5-1; D is perhaps TRBD2 (6 bases). Between the trimmed V and J ends, which lost 3 bases and 7 bases, there was a span of 20 bases. Germline V gives CDR1 SGHRS, CDR2 YFSETQ. The CDR3 is 16 amino acids. DNA of the CDR3: TGCGCCAGCAGCTGGAGACCCGGCGGGACGTCGAATGAGCAGTTCTTC. This encodes CASSWRPGGTSNEQFF.

The V call is TRBV27, the J call TRBJ2-1; 7 nucleotides line up with TRBD2. The CDR3 consists of 16 residues. CDR1 MNHEY and CDR2 SMNVEV come from the germline V gene (reference sequence). The ends lost 7 bases at V and 0 bases at J; junction bases unmatched: 9. CDR3 nucleotide sequence: TGTGCCAGCACCTCCGAACTAGCGTCCTCCTACAATGAGCAGTTCTTC. Its translation: CASTSELASSYNEQFF.

This sequence joins TRBV18 and TRBJ2-3; 13 bases match TRBD2. Per the germline V gene, CDR1 is KGHSH and CDR2 is LQKENI. With V trimmed by 5 bases and J by 2 bases, 4 bases remained unmatched. The CDR3 has 16 amino acids. CDR3 DNA: TGTGCCAGCTCAAAGGGACTAGCGGGGCTCACAGATACGCAGTATTTT. Protein: CASSKGLAGLTDTQYF. Full variable domain (missing parts from reference TRBV18 and TRBJ2-3): NAGVMQNPRHLVRRRGQEARLRCSPMKGHSHVYWYRQLPEEGLKFMVYLQKENIIDESGMPKERFSAEFPKEGPSILRIQQVVRGDSAAYFCASSKGLAGLTDTQYFGPGTRLTVL.

The genes are TRBV2 and TRBJ1-1, with 11 bases matching TRBD1. Per germline, CDR1 SNHLY and CDR2 FYNNEI. V was pared by 7 bases and J by 6 bases, with 4 bases of the junction left unmatched. The CDR3 has 13 residues. CDR3 loop: CASMDRGHAEAFF. CDR3 nucleotide sequence: TGTGCCAGCATGGACAGGGGGCACGCTGAAGCTTTCTTT.

The CDR3 coding sequence is TGTGCCAGCAGCCGCGACAGGGACTATGGCTACACCTTC. Its protein product is CASSRDRDYGYTF. The chain carries TRBV11-2 and TRBJ1-2; TRBD1 aligns across 7 bases. The V and J ends lost 5 bases and 3 bases, in that order; junction bases with no gene match: 3. The CDR3 loop spans 13 amino acids. Germline V gene lookup returns CDR1 SGHAT and CDR2 FQNNGV.

This clone came up once. The chain combines TRBV6-1 with TRBJ2-4, with unresolved D. Trimming shortened V by 1 base and J by 8 bases, and 6 bases separated the two germline ends. CDR3 length equals 12 residues. CDR1 MNHNS and CDR2 SASEGT come from the germline V gene. As DNA, the CDR3 is TGTGCCAGCAGTGAAGTCCCGGACATTCAGTACTTC. Translation gives CASSEVPDIQYF.

Only one count was recorded for this clone. The chain combines TRBV6-1 with TRBJ2-2; possible D gene TRBD2, 6 bases. This CDR3 is 15 amino acids long. Germline CDR1 is MNHNS and CDR2 is SASEGT. V lost 8 bases and J lost 0, with 13 bases in between. This chain's CDR3 is CASGKAGPNTGELFF. CDR3 in DNA: TGTGCCAGCGGTAAAGCGGGCCCGAACACCGGGGAGCTGTTTTTT.

The chain recombines TRBV24-1 with TRBJ2-3; D is ambiguous. V was cut by 2 bases and J by 2 bases, with 10 bases left in between. Germline loops: CDR1 KGHDR, CDR2 SFDVKD. This CDR3 spans 15 amino acids. CDR3 sequence (DNA): TGTGCCACCAGTGATTCCCTGACTTCCACAGATACGCAGTATTTT. It translates to CATSDSLTSTDTQYF.

The gene calls are TRBV5-1 and TRBJ2-7; the D gene is possibly TRBD2 (6 bases). V shed 4 bases and J shed 2 bases, with 10 bases lying between them. The CDR3 covers 13 residues. From germline, CDR1 is SGHRS and CDR2 YFSETQ. CDR3 DNA sequence: TGCGCCAGCAGCCGTAGCGGCCCCTACGAGCAGTACTTC. Its protein product is CASSRSGPYEQYF.

The rearrangement joins TRBV11-2 to TRBJ2-2; TRBD1 matches 9 bases. The V gene's germline CDR1 is SGHAT and CDR2 FQNNGV. Trimming took 1 base from V and 4 from J; bases not matched to a gene: 1. The length of the CDR3 is 15 residues. DNA of the CDR3: TGTGCCAGCAGCTTAGGGGACAGGGTCACCGGGGAGCTGTTTTTT. Its translation is CASSLGDRVTGELFF.

This chain connects TRBV28 to TRBJ2-1, with D maybe TRBD1 (6 bases). CDR3 length equals 15 residues. CDR1 is MDHEN and CDR2 is SYDVKM in the germline V gene. Between the trimmed V and J ends, which lost 7 bases and 0 bases, there was a span of 13 bases. CDR3 loop: CASTDTGSSYNEQFF. The CDR3 bases are TGTGCCAGCACCGATACAGGGTCCTCCTACAATGAGCAGTTCTTC.

For the CDR3, the DNA is TGTGCCAGCAGTTTAATACAGAACACTGAAGCTTTCTTT. Its protein is CASSLIQNTEAFF. The rearrangement links TRBV28 to TRBJ1-1; D is unresolved. The length of the CDR3 is 13 residues. Trimming stripped 2 bases from V and 1 base from J, with 5 bases between. The germline V gene has CDR1 MDHEN and CDR2 SYDVKM. Supplemented by reference TRBV28 and TRBJ1-1, the full variable domain reads DVKVTQSSRYLVKRTGEKVFLECVQDMDHENMFWYRQDPGLGLRLIYFSYDVKMKEKGDIPEGYSVSREKKERFSLILESASTNQTSMYLCASSLIQNTEAFFGQGTRLTVV.

This clone appeared a single time. The rearrangement links TRBV12-3 or TRBV12-4 to TRBJ2-1, with TRBD2 as a possible D gene (6 bases). V was pared by 4 bases and J by 8 bases, with 12 bases between. The CDR3 runs 13 residues. The CDR3, as DNA: TGTGCCAGCAGTTCCACTAGCAGGGATGAGCAGTTCTTC. Residues: CASSSTSRDEQFF.